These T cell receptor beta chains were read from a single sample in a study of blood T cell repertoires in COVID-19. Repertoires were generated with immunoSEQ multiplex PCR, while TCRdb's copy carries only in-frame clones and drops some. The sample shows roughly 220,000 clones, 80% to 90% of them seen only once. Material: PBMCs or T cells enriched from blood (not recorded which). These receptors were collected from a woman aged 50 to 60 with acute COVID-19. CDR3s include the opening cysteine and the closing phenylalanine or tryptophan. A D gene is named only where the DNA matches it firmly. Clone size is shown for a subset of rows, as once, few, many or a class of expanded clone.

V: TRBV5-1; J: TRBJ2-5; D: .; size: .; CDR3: CASSLEGRGKETQYF; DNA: TGCGCCAGCAGCTTGGAGGGCAGGGGAAAAGAGACCCAGTACTTC
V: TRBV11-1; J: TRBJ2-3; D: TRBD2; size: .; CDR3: CASSLARLAGGGTDTQYF; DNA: TGTGCCAGCAGCTTAGCCCGACTAGCGGGAGGAGGCACAGATACGCAGTATTTT
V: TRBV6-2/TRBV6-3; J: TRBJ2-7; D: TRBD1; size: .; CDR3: CASSRTGISYEQYF; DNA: TGTGCCAGCAGTCGGACAGGGATCTCCTACGAGCAGTACTTC
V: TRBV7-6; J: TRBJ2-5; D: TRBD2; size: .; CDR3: CASSSGLAGGPGETQYF; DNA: TGTGCCAGCAGCTCGGGACTAGCGGGAGGGCCGGGGGAGACCCAGTACTTC
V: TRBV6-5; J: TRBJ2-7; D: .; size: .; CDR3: CASRIEGLSYEQYF; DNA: TGTGCCAGCAGGATTGAGGGACTCTCCTACGAGCAGTACTTC
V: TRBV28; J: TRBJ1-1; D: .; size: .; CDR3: CASRVPRRTEAFF; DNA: TGTGCCAGCAGGGTGCCGAGAAGAACTGAAGCTTTCTTT
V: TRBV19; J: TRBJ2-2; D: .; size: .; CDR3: CASSSYQEAGELFF; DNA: TGTGCCAGTAGTAGCTATCAGGAGGCCGGGGAGCTGTTTTTT
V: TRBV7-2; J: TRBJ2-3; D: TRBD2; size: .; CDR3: CASSFYSGSDTQYF; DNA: TGTGCCAGCAGCTTCTATAGCGGGAGTGATACGCAGTATTTT
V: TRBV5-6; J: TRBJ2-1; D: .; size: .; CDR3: CASSFSLNEQFF; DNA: TGTGCCAGCAGCTTCAGTTTGAATGAGCAGTTCTTC
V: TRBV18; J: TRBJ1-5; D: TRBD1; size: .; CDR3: CASSPPGTGALGGQPQHF; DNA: TGTGCCAGCTCACCGCCGGGGACAGGGGCTTTAGGGGGCCAGCCCCAGCATTTT
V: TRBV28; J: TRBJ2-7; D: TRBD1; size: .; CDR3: CASSLAGGPRYEQYF; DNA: TGTGCCAGCAGTTTAGCAGGGGGCCCTCGCTACGAGCAGTACTTC
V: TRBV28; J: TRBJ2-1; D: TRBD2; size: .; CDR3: CASTLRTSGYQQFF; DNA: TGTGCCAGCACTTTGCGGACTAGCGGGTATCAGCAGTTCTTC
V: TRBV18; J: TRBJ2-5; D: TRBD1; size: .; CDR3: CASSPRTGTQETQYF; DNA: TGTGCCAGCTCACCCCGGACAGGGACCCAAGAGACCCAGTACTTC
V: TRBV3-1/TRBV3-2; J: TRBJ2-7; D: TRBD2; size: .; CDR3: CASSPGTSSYEQYF; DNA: TGTGCCAGCAGCCCCGGGACTAGCTCCTACGAGCAGTACTTC
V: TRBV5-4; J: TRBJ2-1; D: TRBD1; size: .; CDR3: CASSPLQGAPDNEQFF; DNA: TGTGCCAGCAGCCCCTTACAGGGGGCGCCGGACAATGAGCAGTTCTTC
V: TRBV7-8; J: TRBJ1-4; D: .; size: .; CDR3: CASSLNILEKLFF; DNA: TGTGCCAGCAGCTTAAATATCCTTGAAAAACTGTTTTTT
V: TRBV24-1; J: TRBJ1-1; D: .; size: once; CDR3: CATSDGARRGAFF; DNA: TGTGCCACCAGTGATGGGGCCCGCAGGGGAGCTTTCTTT
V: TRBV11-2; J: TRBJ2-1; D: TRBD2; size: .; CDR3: CASMTGGPIDEQFF; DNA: TGTGCCAGCATGACGGGAGGGCCTATTGATGAGCAGTTCTTC
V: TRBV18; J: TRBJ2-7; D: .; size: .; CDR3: CASSPVIRLTPFGEQYF; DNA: TGTGCCAGCTCACCAGTCATTCGACTCACCCCTTTTGGGGAGCAGTACTTC
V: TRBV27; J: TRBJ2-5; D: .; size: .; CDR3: CASSLFLGETQYF; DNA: TGTGCCAGCAGCCTCTTCCTTGGCGAGACCCAGTACTTC
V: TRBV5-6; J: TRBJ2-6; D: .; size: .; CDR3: CASSLEYNRVSRGANVLTF; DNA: TGTGCCAGCAGCTTGGAGTACAACAGGGTCTCACGTGGGGCCAACGTCCTGACTTTC
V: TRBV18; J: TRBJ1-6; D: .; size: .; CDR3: CASSPRGSGRNSPLHF; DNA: TGTGCCAGCTCACCAAGGGGGTCAGGGCGTAATTCACCCCTCCACTTT
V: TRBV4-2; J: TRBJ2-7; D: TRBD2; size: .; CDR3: CASSQELLLAGERGEQYF; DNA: TGTGCCAGCAGCCAAGAGTTGTTGCTAGCGGGAGAACGCGGGGAGCAGTACTTC
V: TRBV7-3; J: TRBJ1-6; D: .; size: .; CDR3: CASSFGGANSPLHF; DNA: TGTGCCAGCAGCTTTGGGGGCGCGAATTCACCCCTCCACTTT
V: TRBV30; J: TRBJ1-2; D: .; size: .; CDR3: CAWSKRSHGYTF; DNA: TGTGCCTGGAGTAAGCGGAGCCATGGCTACACCTTC
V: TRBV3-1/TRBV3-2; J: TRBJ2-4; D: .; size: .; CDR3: CASSPHPSLAKNIQYF; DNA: TGTGCCAGCAGCCCCCACCCTAGCTTAGCCAAAAACATTCAGTACTTC
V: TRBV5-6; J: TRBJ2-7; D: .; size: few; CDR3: CASSVTVDYEQYF; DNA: TGTGCCAGCAGCGTGACAGTGGACTACGAGCAGTACTTC
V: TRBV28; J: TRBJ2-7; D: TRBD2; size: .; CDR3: CASITSGASYEQYF; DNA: TGTGCCAGCATTACCAGCGGGGCCTCCTACGAGCAGTACTTC
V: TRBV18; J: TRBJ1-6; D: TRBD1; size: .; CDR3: CASSLQGAGPYNSPLHF; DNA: TGTGCCAGCTCACTCCAGGGGGCCGGGCCCTATAATTCACCCCTCCACTTT
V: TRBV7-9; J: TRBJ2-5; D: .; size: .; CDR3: CASSPLGQGQETQYF; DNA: TGTGCCAGCAGCCCCCTTGGCCAGGGGCAAGAGACCCAGTACTTC
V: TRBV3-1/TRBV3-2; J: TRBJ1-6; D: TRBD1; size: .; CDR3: CASSQANRGRIYNSPLHF; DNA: TGTGCCAGCAGCCAGGCTAACAGGGGGCGCATCTATAATTCACCCCTCCACTTT
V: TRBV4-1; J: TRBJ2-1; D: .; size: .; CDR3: CASSPSGPSAEQFF; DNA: TGCGCCAGCAGCCCCTCGGGTCCAAGTGCTGAGCAGTTCTTC
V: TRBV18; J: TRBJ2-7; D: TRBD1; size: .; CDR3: CASSRRQGDEQYF; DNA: TGTGCCAGCTCAAGGAGACAGGGTGACGAGCAGTACTTC
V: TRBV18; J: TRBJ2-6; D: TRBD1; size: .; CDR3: CASSPTPGQGFPGANVLTF; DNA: TGTGCCAGCTCACCGACGCCGGGACAGGGGTTTCCTGGGGCCAACGTCCTGACTTTC
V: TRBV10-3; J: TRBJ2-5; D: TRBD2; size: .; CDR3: CAIRGTSDQETQYF; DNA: TGTGCCATCCGGGGGACTAGCGACCAAGAGACCCAGTACTTC
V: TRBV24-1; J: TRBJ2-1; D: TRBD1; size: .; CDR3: CATRETGTGYNEQFF; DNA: TGTGCCACCCGGGAGACCGGGACAGGGTACAATGAGCAGTTCTTC
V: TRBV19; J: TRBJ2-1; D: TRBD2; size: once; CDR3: CASSALAGVTYNEQFF; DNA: TGTGCCAGTAGTGCGCTAGCGGGAGTGACCTACAATGAGCAGTTCTTC
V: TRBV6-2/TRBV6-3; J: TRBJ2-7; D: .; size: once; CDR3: CASSYSGGIEQYF; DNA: TGTGCCAGCAGTTACTCAGGGGGTATCGAGCAGTACTTC
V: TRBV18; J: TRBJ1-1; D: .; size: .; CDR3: CASSPQQGEVTEAFF; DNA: TGTGCCAGCTCACCGCAGCAGGGTGAAGTGACTGAAGCTTTCTTT
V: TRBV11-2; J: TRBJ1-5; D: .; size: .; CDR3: CASSRTVGNQPQHF; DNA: TGTGCCAGCAGCCGGACAGTGGGGAATCAGCCCCAGCATTTT
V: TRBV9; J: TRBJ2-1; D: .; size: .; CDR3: CASSVGGGVWRLENNEQFF; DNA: TGTGCCAGCAGCGTAGGAGGTGGGGTATGGAGACTAGAAAACAATGAGCAGTTCTTC
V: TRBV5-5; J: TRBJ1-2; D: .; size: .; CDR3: CASTPSLGPYGYTF; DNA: TGTGCCAGCACCCCCTCGTTGGGCCCCTATGGCTACACCTTC
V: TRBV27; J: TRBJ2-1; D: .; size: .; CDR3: CASSFRPPGNEQFF; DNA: TGTGCCAGCAGTTTTCGGCCCCCGGGGAATGAGCAGTTCTTC
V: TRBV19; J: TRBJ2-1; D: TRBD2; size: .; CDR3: CASSLGTSGRSSYNEQFF; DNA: TGTGCCAGTAGTTTAGGGACTAGCGGGAGGTCTTCCTACAATGAGCAGTTCTTC
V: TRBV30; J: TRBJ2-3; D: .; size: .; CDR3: CAWKPLLGTVMEDTQYF; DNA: TGTGCCTGGAAACCGCTCCTCGGGACTGTCATGGAAGATACGCAGTATTTT
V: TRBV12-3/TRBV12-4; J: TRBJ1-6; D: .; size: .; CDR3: CASSLYNSPLHF; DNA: TGTGCCAGCAGCCTCTATAATTCACCCCTCCACTTT
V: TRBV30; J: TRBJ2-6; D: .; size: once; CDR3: CAWSVTRFFSGANVLTF; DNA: TGTGCCTGGAGTGTGACTAGATTCTTCTCTGGGGCCAACGTCCTGACTTTC
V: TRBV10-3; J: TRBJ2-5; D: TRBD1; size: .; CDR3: CAISPLQGANSGTQYF; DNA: TGTGCCATCAGCCCACTACAGGGGGCGAATTCTGGGACCCAGTACTTC
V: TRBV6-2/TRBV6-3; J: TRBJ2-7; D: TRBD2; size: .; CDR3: CASSLGLAGVFSEQYF; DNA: TGTGCCAGCAGTTTAGGACTAGCGGGAGTGTTCAGCGAGCAGTACTTC
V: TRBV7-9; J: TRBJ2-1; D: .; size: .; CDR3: CASSSPGSTSYNEQFF; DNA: TGTGCCAGCAGCTCCCCAGGAAGTACCTCCTACAATGAGCAGTTCTTC
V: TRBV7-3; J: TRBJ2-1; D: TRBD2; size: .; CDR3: CASSTGLAEYNEQFF; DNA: TGTGCCAGCAGTACGGGACTAGCGGAGTACAATGAGCAGTTCTTC
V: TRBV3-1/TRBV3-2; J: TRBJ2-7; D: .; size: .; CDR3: CASSHRFRSYEQYF; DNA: TGTGCCAGCAGCCACCGTTTCAGGTCCTACGAGCAGTACTTC